This T cell receptor beta chain was sequenced in a study of cytomegalovirus exposure and HLA in healthy donors. V lost 3 bases and J lost 0; bases outside the gene matches: 5. The length of the CDR3 is 16 residues. Looked up from germline, CDR1 is SGHTA and CDR2 is FQGTGA. This PCR relied on a set of 60 Vbeta primers and 13 Jbeta primers. Source study methods: Tens of millions of unique TCR beta chains, around 11 million of them shared, were counted by a later analysis. Sequencing used immunoSEQ multiplex PCR; TCRdb keeps in-frame clones, though not all of them. The D gene and trimming were derived from the DNA, and the V and J assignments and clone size from that table. The sample has 150,000 or so clones; 80% are singletons.

This sequence originates from a woman aged 35 to 49 in good health and CMV-seropositive. The chain combines TRBV7-3 with TRBJ1-3, with 7 bases lining up with TRBD1. Sample: PBMCs. CDR3 in amino acids: CASSLTSGGSGNTIYF. The CDR3, as DNA: TGTGCCAGCAGCTTGACTTCAGGGGGCTCTGGAAACACCATATATTTT.